This entry features one T cell receptor (beta chain) sequence. This clonotype showed up just once. Its antigen target is currently unknown. One base away there is no much larger clone; base qualities are not given. A lone read offers only weak evidence. A patient counted as having stable Graves' hyperthyroidism if no progression to ophthalmopathy occurred over 18 months of follow-up. Hyperthyroidism patients were newly diagnosed, had a disease duration of under 2 months, and were aged 18 to 65 years. Any patient with an uncontrolled infection, another autoimmune disease, pregnancy or lactation was excluded. Diagnoses were based on clinical symptoms, serum thyroxine and TRAb, thyroid ultrasound and orbital computed tomography. PBMCs were isolated from 8 to 10 ml of fresh peripheral blood by Ficoll-Paque density gradient centrifugation. Total RNA was extracted using Trizol reagent, and RNA quality was assessed on an Agilent 2100 Bioanalyzer.

The TCR beta CDR3 regions were amplified from RNA transcripts. The first round of RT-PCR for the TCR CDR3 was performed with the HTBI primer set and the Qiagen OneStep RT-PCR kit. The libraries were constructed in a second round of multiplex PCR and then size-selected and purified. Libraries were sequenced paired-end with 100 bp reads on an Illumina HiSeq2000. On the study's bioinformatics: Raw data were processed with SOAPnuke, discarding reads with adapters, uncalled bases, mean Phred below 15, or no exact constant-primer or identifier match. High-quality paired reads were merged using COPE v1.2.5, and each unique nucleotide sequence was defined as a clonotype. Clonotypes were aligned to IMGT TRBV, TRBD and TRBJ reference segments using MiTCR v1.1. The analysis was restricted to V-J combinations with a frequency above 0.0001, which together covered over 99% of the repertoires. A TCS score was defined as the ratio of F50 (clonal expansion) to E x V (chaos), with BLOSUM62-based TCRdist applied between CDR3 peptides within each V-J. Welch's t-statistics and random forest reduced around 510 V-J features to under 15, which were used in a naive Bayes classifier (R e1071). The Morisita-Horn index was used to measure how similar the thyroid and blood repertoires were. The raw public reads went through TCRdb reprocessing: fastp at Q25, MiXCR clone calling, in-frame beta chains kept. A single entry per CDR3 protein holds the most common genes and DNA from its merged rows. TCRdb's processing, not the study's, gives the V and J calls here. For this sample there are hundreds of thousands of distinct CDR3 sequences; 35% to 40% appear just once. The top ten clones comprise roughly 8.3% of the sample.

This sample is part of a study of T cells in Graves' hyperthyroidism and ophthalmopathy (dated by TCRdb to between 2018 and 2021). With respect to the entire study: Peripheral blood was sampled at the time of initial diagnosis, prior to any treatment. To identify TCR V-J signatures that set the groups apart, the researchers used a discovery cohort of 90 to 100 patients, made up of 40 to 45 with Graves' ophthalmopathy and about 60 with stable Graves' hyperthyroidism. Whether ophthalmopathy could be predicted prospectively was tested in an independent validation cohort made up of about 18 hyperthyroidism patients plus 17 patients who later progressed to ophthalmopathy. The 100 discovery patients were divided at random into training and test sets in a 7:3 ratio. The study also compared thyroid tissue and blood T-cell repertoires from 5 to 7 Graves' hyperthyroidism patients. After sampling, hyperthyroidism patients received methimazole starting at 30 mg daily, and ophthalmopathy patients received high-dose intravenous methylprednisolone. TCR Vbeta CDR3 sequencing of 130 to 150 peripheral blood samples (approximately 44 ophthalmopathy, 75 to 85 hyperthyroidism and some 17 progressor patients) is reported in the paper. Overall results and qualifications from the work: In validation, the model predicted progression to ophthalmopathy with just under 71% sensitivity and 72% to 85% specificity, a median of 6.5 months before onset. Ophthalmopathy was separated from stable hyperthyroidism by a 13 V-J signature model, with around 90% sensitivity and about 81% specificity obtained in cross-validation and 80%/75% obtained in testing. No statistical method was used to set the sample size in advance, and investigators knew the group allocation. Blood samples also contained most of the expanded thyroid clonotypes (frequency above 0.001), which suggests that blood repertoires may reflect thyroid immune responses.

The specimen was blood. The TCR originated in a man aged 18 to 30 with Graves' hyperthyroidism.

The CDR3 region: CAYAPVTEAFF. The nucleotide sequence reads as follows: TGTGCCTACGCGCCCGTGACTGAAGCTTTCTTT. The receptor chain draws on TRBV10-3 and TRBJ1-1, with the identity of the D gene unclear. Inclusive of the bounding cysteine and phenylalanine, the CDR3 is 11 residues long. The DNA shown is the 33-base CDR3, in frame from base 1. For CDR1 and CDR2, the germline V gene lists ENHRY and SYGVKD. V gives up 11 bases and J gives up 5 bases, and the segment between their germline ends measures 12 bases.